This TCR beta chain was documented in a study of T-cell memory formation after mild COVID-19. Study-wide context: TCR clusters showed largely donor specificity. Whole-study findings and limits: Clones that contracted from day 15 to 85 had balanced CD4/CD8; later expanders were CD4+ biased. CM and EM subsets held most contracting CD4+ clones; EMRA held CD8+ ones. Within pre-infection memory, some responding clones were found, suggesting cross-reactive memory joined.

TCRdb analysed the 5' RACE reads with MiXCR anew, one entry per CDR3 protein. The sample has over 15,000 distinct CDR3 sequences; over 20% are singletons. This clonotype has just a few counts. As yet, its antigen is unknown. This clonotype was obtained from a man aged 18 to 29 who had mild COVID-19 (a few samples of this study predate the infection). Cell type and time point are not known. Sequencing was performed on PBMCs or a T cell subset sorted from them (not recorded which).

The CDR3 sequence is CASSQDRSMQETQYF. CDR3 bases: TGTGCCAGCAGCCAAGATCGGAGCATGCAAGAGACCCAGTACTTC. The rearrangement uses TRBV14 and TRBJ2-5; no definite D call. The CDR3 spans 15 residues. Germline loops: CDR1 SGHDN, CDR2 FVKESK. With 0 bases removed from V and 2 bases from J, the gap between germline ends came to 10 bases.